These 26 T cell receptor beta chains came from one sample sequenced in a study of blood T cell repertoires in COVID-19. Here immunoSEQ multiplex PCR was the method, and the copy in TCRdb shows in-frame clones only, minus some. The table has just over 150,000 clones, 70% to 85% seen once. The sequencing input was peripheral blood. These TCRs come from a woman aged 50 to 60 with acute or convalescent COVID-19.

This clone was seen more than once but under ten times. The chain combines TRBV25-1 with TRBJ2-1, with 8 bases that match TRBD2. The CDR3 covers 15 residues. Per germline, CDR1 MGHDK and CDR2 SYGVNS. The CDR3 reads CAPREGIGFDNEQFF. The CDR3 bases are TGTGCTCCCCGGGAGGGGATCGGCTTCGACAATGAGCAGTTCTTC.

This chain uses TRBV18 with TRBJ1-2, with 7 nucleotides matching TRBD1. V dropped 4 bases and J dropped 2; count of bases not matched to a gene: 10. The CDR3 length is 16 residues. Germline V gene data show CDR1 as KGHSH and CDR2 as LQKENI. CDR3 in amino acids: CASSRVRQGDNYGYTF. CDR3 in DNA: TGTGCCAGCTCACGGGTGAGGCAGGGGGACAACTATGGCTACACCTTC.

This clone was seen just once. This sequence joins TRBV3-1 (or the pseudogene TRBV3-2) and TRBJ2-2, with a weak D call TRBD2 (7 bases). The CDR3 runs 17 residues. Germline CDR1 is LGHDT and CDR2 is YNNKEL (reference sequence). V lost 1 base to trimming and J lost 3 bases, with 15 bases between them. The CDR3 spells CASSQGGGGTHTGELFF. The DNA of the CDR3 is TGTGCCAGCAGCCAAGGAGGGGGGGGGACCCACACCGGGGAGCTGTTTTTT.

The chain links TRBV5-1 to TRBJ2-3, with TRBD2 matching 8 bases. The CDR3 runs to 15 residues. Trimming took 4 bases from V and 3 from J; bases not matched to a gene: 7. Germline CDR1 reads SGHRS; CDR2 reads YFSETQ. Here the CDR3 reads CASSPPAGVTDTQYF. For the CDR3, the DNA is TGCGCCAGCAGCCCACCAGCGGGAGTAACAGATACGCAGTATTTT.

This rearrangement joins TRBV7-2 to TRBJ2-3; D may be TRBD1 (6 bases). The V end lost 2 bases, the J end lost 5 bases, and 11 bases lay between the germline ends. Germline V gene data show CDR1 as SGHTA and CDR2 as FQGNSA. This CDR3 spans 14 amino acids. The CDR3 bases are TGTGCCAGCAGCTTATCACAGGGAAGAGATACGCAGTATTTT. Amino acid sequence: CASSLSQGRDTQYF.

The V gene is TRBV7-2, the J gene TRBJ2-1; 11 bases are shared with TRBD2. This CDR3 is 15 amino acids long. Germline lookup yields CDR1 SGHTA and CDR2 FQGNSA. V lost 3 bases and J lost 5; bases outside the gene matches: 3. CDR3 DNA: TGTGCCAGCAGCTTCCGACTAGCGGGGAACAATGAGCAGTTCTTC. Encoded protein: CASSFRLAGNNEQFF.

The chain employs TRBV9 and TRBJ2-1, with 10 bases identical to TRBD2. The CDR3 covers 16 residues. The V and J ends lost 0 bases and 2 bases, in that order; junction bases with no gene match: 2. CDR1 SGDLS and CDR2 YYNGEE come from the germline V gene. The CDR3 region has the DNA TGTGCCAGCAGCGTAGGAGCGGGGGGGCCCTACAATGAGCAGTTCTTC. Residues: CASSVGAGGPYNEQFF.

Only one count was recorded for this clone. The V gene is TRBV25-1, the J gene TRBJ1-6; tentatively, D is TRBD1 (6 bases). This CDR3 is 15 amino acids long. CDR1 is MGHDK, CDR2 SYGVNS, per germline. V dropped 2 bases and J dropped 10 bases, with 15 bases sitting between them. CDR3 in DNA: TGTGCCAGCAGTGAAAGCGTGGGCGGGGGCTCACCCCTCCACTTT. It codes for CASSESVGGGSPLHF.

This clone was counted many times. J is TRBJ2-1 and V is TRBV19; the D gene is possibly TRBD2 (6 bases). Germline V gene data show CDR1 as LNHDA and CDR2 as SQIVND (reference sequence). The CDR3 has 15 amino acids. The germline V and J ends were trimmed by 10 bases and 1 base, with 17 bases remaining between them. CDR3 nucleotide sequence: TGTGCCACCGAAGACCGGGGGAGGTCCTACAATGAGCAGTTCTTC. Translating it yields CATEDRGRSYNEQFF.

This clone showed up just once. V is TRBV10-3 and J is TRBJ1-1; maybe TRBD1 (5 bases). Trimming shortened V by 0 bases and J by 4 bases, and 15 bases separated the two germline ends. The CDR3 is 16 residues long. Germline V CDR1 and CDR2: ENHRY, SYGVKD. The CDR3 here is CAISESAGLVGTEAFF. CDR3 in DNA: TGTGCCATCAGTGAGTCAGCGGGACTCGTCGGCACTGAAGCTTTCTTT.

V gene TRBV7-2 combines with J gene TRBJ2-3; 12 positions match TRBD2. The CDR3 consists of 16 residues. The V and J ends lost 5 bases and 1 base, in that order; junction bases with no gene match: 4. CDR1 is SGHTA, CDR2 FQGNSA, per germline. CDR3 sequence (DNA): TGTGCCAGCAGCCCGACTAGCGGGAGTGGCACAGATACGCAGTATTTT. It codes for CASSPTSGSGTDTQYF.

About this clone: Germline is not matched at one junction end, which may reflect a read error. This sequence joins TRBV14 and TRBJ2-1, with TRBD1 as a possible D gene (5 bases). CDR1 and CDR2 (germline): SGHDN, FVKESK. The CDR3 has 12 amino acids. CDR3 sequence: CASSQNRGLKVF. CDR3 coding DNA: TGTGCCAGCAGCCAAAATAGGGGTTTGAAGGTCTTC.

In regard to this clone: A junction end diverges from the germline sequence, so it may reflect a read error. V and J are TRBV5-1 and TRBJ2-1, with 12 bases identical to TRBD2. Looked up from germline, CDR1 is SGHRS and CDR2 is YFSETQ. The CDR3 covers 15 residues. The CDR3 coding sequence is TGCGCCAGCAGATTGGAGCTAGCGGGAGGGAATGAGCAGTTCTTC. This sequence encodes CASRLELAGGNEQFF. The full variable domain, its missing parts supplied by reference TRBV5-1 and TRBJ2-1, is KAGVTQTPRYLIKTRGQQVTLSCSPISGHRSVSWYQQTPGQGLQFLFEYFSETQRNKGNFPGRFSGRQFSNSRSEMNVSTLELGDSALYLCASRLELAGGNEQFFGPGTRLTVL.

This clone was seen only once. The genes are TRBV19 and TRBJ2-7, with TRBD2 identical over 8 bases. Trimming took 3 bases from V and 1 from J; bases not matched to a gene: 8. Germline-derived CDR1 and CDR2 are LNHDA and SQIVND (reference sequence). The CDR3 length is 16 residues. CDR3 residues: CASSIDGRARSYEQYF. The CDR3 DNA is TGTGCCAGTAGTATCGACGGGAGGGCCAGGTCCTACGAGCAGTACTTC. The whole variable domain, filled in from reference TRBV19 and TRBJ2-7, reads DGGITQSPKYLFRKEGQNVTLSCEQNLNHDAMYWYRQDPGQGLRLIYYSQIVNDFQKGDIAEGYSVSREKKESFPLTVTSAQKNPTAFYLCASSIDGRARSYEQYFGPGTRLTVT.

The CDR3 region is CASSFRSYGYTF. For the CDR3, the DNA is TGTGCCAGCAGTTTCCGGAGCTATGGCTACACCTTC. This chain joins TRBV28 and TRBJ1-2, with D hard to call. The CDR3 covers 12 residues. The germline V gene encodes CDR1 MDHEN and CDR2 SYDVKM. The germline V and J ends were trimmed by 3 bases and 4 bases, with 6 bases remaining between them.

The table lists this clone with a few counts. This chain links TRBV10-3 with TRBJ2-7, with D possibly being TRBD1 (6 bases). CDR3 length: 14 residues. Trimming cost V 3 bases and J 4 bases, with 13 bases left between them. Per the germline V gene, CDR1 is ENHRY and CDR2 is SYGVKD. The CDR3 bases are TGTGCCATCAGTGAAACAGGGCGTGCTTACGAGCAGTACTTC. Its protein is CAISETGRAYEQYF.

This clone occurred once. The CDR3, as DNA: TGTGCCAGCAGTTACTCGATCGGACTAGCGGGTTACGAGCAGTACTTC. It yields the protein CASSYSIGLAGYEQYF. The V gene is TRBV6-5, the J gene TRBJ2-7; 11 bases are a match to TRBD2. The CDR3 contains 16 residues. Trimming took 0 bases from V and 4 from J; bases not matched to a gene: 5. The germline CDR1 and CDR2 sequences are MNHEY and SVGAGI.

The rearrangement links TRBV18 to TRBJ2-4; 8 positions match TRBD1. Germline V gives CDR1 KGHSH, CDR2 LQKENI. V trimming: 2 bases; J trimming: 0 bases; junction bases outside the gene matches: 9. The CDR3 is made up of 18 amino acids. The CDR3 loop is CASSPDRGFSLAKNIQYF. The CDR3 DNA is TGTGCCAGCTCACCAGACAGGGGTTTTTCTCTAGCCAAAAACATTCAGTACTTC.

The V call is TRBV28, the J call TRBJ2-1; D is perhaps TRBD2 (7 bases). The CDR3 is 15 amino acids. Germline V CDR1 and CDR2: MDHEN, SYDVKM. With 6 bases removed from V and 0 bases from J, the gap between germline ends came to 12 bases. This CDR3 reads CASRGGAVSYNEQFF. The CDR3 bases are TGTGCCAGCAGGGGGGGGGCTGTCTCCTACAATGAGCAGTTCTTC.

This clone has a single count. The chain employs TRBV19 and TRBJ1-6, with D tentatively TRBD1 (5 bases). Trimming took off 4 bases at V and 7 bases at J, with 14 bases between the two ends. Looked up from germline, CDR1 is LNHDA and CDR2 is SQIVND (reference sequence). This CDR3 spans 15 amino acids. This chain's CDR3 is CASSTLGPMNSPLHF. CDR3 nucleotide sequence: TGTGCCAGTAGTACCCTGGGGCCGATGAATTCACCCCTCCACTTT. Combining the CDR3 with reference TRBV19 and TRBJ1-6 gives the whole variable domain DGGITQSPKYLFRKEGQNVTLSCEQNLNHDAMYWYRQDPGQGLRLIYYSQIVNDFQKGDIAEGYSVSREKKESFPLTVTSAQKNPTAFYLCASSTLGPMNSPLHFGNGTRLTVT.

V usage is TRBV3-1 (or the pseudogene TRBV3-2) and J usage is TRBJ2-3; no firm D call. The V end lost 2 bases, the J end lost 5 bases, and 8 bases lay between the germline ends. The CDR3 runs 13 residues. Germline assignment: CDR1 LGHDT and CDR2 YNNKEL (reference sequence). The CDR3 DNA is TGTGCCAGCAGCCAATTGCGTGAAGATACGCAGTATTTT. This gives the protein CASSQLREDTQYF.

The chain uses TRBV11-1 and TRBJ1-1; D is uncertain. From germline, CDR1 is SGHAT and CDR2 FQDESV (reference sequence). The CDR3 sequence is 16 residues long. Trimming took off 6 bases at V and 1 base at J, with 18 bases between the two ends. In DNA form, the CDR3 reads TGTGCCAGCAGTCCGACTGCTGGAGTGACGAACACTGAAGCTTTCTTT. Translated, it gives CASSPTAGVTNTEAFF.

DNA for the CDR3: TGTGCCAGCAGCCCGAGGGTCGGAGAGACCCAGTACTTC. Translating it yields CASSPRVGETQYF. J is TRBJ2-5 and V is TRBV4-2; possibly TRBD2 for D (5 bases). Germline-derived CDR1 and CDR2 are LGHNA and YNFKEQ. This CDR3 spans 13 amino acids. Trimming shortened V by 4 bases and J by 4 bases, and 10 bases separated the two germline ends.

This clone was detected only once. V is TRBV6-6 and J is TRBJ2-1; 9 bases line up with TRBD1. The CDR3 loop spans 16 amino acids. Looked up from germline, CDR1 is MNHNY and CDR2 is SVGAGI (reference sequence). V lost 7 bases and J lost 4; bases outside the gene matches: 11. The DNA for the CDR3 is TGTGCCAGCAAGGGGGCCGGGACAGGGAATTACAATGAGCAGTTCTTC. It encodes CASKGAGTGNYNEQFF.

The CDR3 here is CATSDNGAEAFF. CDR3 bases: TGTGCCACCAGTGATAACGGGGCTGAAGCTTTCTTT. The chain is built from TRBV24-1 and TRBJ1-1; no clear D gene. CDR3 size: 12 residues. Germline CDR1 reads KGHDR; CDR2 reads SFDVKD. Trimming left V 3 bases short and J 6 bases short, with 7 bases between.

This sequence joins TRBV19 and TRBJ2-5, with 7 bases identical to TRBD1. Germline V CDR1 and CDR2: LNHDA, SQIVND (reference sequence). CDR3 length equals 14 residues. After removal of 6 bases from V and 2 bases from J, the junction contained 6 bases not matched to a gene. DNA for the CDR3: TGTGCCAGTAGAAGGACAGGCAGACAAGAGACCCAGTACTTC. It translates to CASRRTGRQETQYF.